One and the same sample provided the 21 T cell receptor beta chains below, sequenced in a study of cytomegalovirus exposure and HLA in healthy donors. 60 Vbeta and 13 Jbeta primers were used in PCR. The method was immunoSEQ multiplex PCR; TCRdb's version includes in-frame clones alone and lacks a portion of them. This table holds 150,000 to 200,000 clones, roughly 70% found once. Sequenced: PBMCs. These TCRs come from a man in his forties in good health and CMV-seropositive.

The CDR3 loop is CASSFLIGSEKLFF. CDR3 coding DNA: TGTGCCAGCAGTTTTTTAATCGGGAGCGAAAAACTGTTTTTT. The chain employs TRBV27 and TRBJ1-4; D ambiguous. Germline CDR1 is MNHEY and CDR2 is SMNVEV (reference sequence). Trimming removed 3 bases at V and 8 bases at J, with 13 bases between. The CDR3 consists of 14 residues.

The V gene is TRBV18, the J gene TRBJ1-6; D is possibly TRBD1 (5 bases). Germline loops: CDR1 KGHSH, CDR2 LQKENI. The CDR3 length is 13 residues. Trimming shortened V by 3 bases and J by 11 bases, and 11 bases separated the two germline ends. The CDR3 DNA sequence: TGTGCCAGCTCACCGGGCAGGGAGGCACCCCTCCACTTT. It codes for CASSPGREAPLHF.

CDR3 coding DNA: TGCGCCAGCAGCCAGGAGGAAACTGGGGCCAACGTCCTGACTTTC. Its translation: CASSQEETGANVLTF. The chain employs TRBV4-3 and TRBJ2-6; TRBD2 is a possible D gene (5 bases). The V gene's germline CDR1 is LGHNA and CDR2 YSLEER. Trimming cost V 3 bases and J 2 bases, with 8 bases left between them. The CDR3 contains 15 residues.

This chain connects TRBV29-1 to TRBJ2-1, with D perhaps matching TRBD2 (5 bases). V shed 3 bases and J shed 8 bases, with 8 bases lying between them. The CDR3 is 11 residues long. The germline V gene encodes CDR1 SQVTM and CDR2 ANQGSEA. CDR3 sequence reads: CSVDLGDEQFF. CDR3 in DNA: TGCAGCGTTGATCTGGGAGATGAGCAGTTCTTC.

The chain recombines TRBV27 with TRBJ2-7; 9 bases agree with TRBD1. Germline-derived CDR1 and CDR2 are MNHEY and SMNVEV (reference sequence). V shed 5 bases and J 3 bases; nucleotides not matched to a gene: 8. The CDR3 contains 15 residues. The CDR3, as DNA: TGTGCCAGCAGTACCTACAGGGGGCTTAACTACGAGCAGTACTTC. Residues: CASSTYRGLNYEQYF.

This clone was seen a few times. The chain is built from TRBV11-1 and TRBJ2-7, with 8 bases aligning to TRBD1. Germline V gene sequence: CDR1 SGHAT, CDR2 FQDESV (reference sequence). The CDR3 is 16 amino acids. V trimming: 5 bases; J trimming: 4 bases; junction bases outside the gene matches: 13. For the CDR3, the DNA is TGTGCCAGCAGCCTCCGGACAGGGCTGAGAGGGTACGAGCAGTACTTC. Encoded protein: CASSLRTGLRGYEQYF.

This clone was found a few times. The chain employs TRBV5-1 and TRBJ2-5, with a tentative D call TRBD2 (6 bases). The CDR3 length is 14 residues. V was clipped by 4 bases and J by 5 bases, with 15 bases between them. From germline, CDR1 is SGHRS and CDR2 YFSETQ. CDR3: CASSAEWGEETQYF. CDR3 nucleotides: TGCGCCAGCAGCGCCGAGTGGGGGGAGGAGACCCAGTACTTC.

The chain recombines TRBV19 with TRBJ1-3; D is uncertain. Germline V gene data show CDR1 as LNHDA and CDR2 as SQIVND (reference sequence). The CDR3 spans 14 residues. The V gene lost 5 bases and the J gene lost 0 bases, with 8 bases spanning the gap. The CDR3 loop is CASSAGSSGNTIYF. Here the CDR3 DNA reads TGTGCCAGTAGTGCCGGTAGCTCTGGAAACACCATATATTTT.

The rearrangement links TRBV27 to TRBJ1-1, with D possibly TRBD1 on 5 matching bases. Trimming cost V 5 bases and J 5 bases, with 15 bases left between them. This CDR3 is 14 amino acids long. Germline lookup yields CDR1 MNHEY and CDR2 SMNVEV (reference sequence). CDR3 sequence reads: CASSTTVTETEAFF. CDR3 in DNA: TGTGCCAGCAGTACGACAGTAACGGAGACTGAAGCTTTCTTT.

The CDR3 here is CASSLGQGSRETQYF. CDR3 nucleotide sequence: TGCGCCAGCAGCTTGGGTCAGGGATCAAGAGAGACCCAGTACTTC. The gene calls are TRBV5-1 and TRBJ2-5, with D tentatively TRBD1 (5 bases). The CDR3 is 15 residues long. The germline V gene has CDR1 SGHRS and CDR2 YFSETQ. The V end lost 0 bases, the J end lost 4 bases, and 13 bases lay between the germline ends.

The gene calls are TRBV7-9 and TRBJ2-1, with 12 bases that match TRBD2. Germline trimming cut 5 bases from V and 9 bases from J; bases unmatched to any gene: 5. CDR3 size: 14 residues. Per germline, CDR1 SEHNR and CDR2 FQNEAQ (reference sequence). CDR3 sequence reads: CASSPSGGATEQFF. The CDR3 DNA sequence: TGTGCCAGCAGCCCTAGCGGGGGGGCCACTGAGCAGTTCTTC.

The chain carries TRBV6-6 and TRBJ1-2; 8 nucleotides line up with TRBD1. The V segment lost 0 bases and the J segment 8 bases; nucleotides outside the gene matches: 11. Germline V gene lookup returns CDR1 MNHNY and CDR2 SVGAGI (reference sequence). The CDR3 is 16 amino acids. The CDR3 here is CASSYSNPQGAKGYTF. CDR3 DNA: TGTGCCAGCAGTTACTCGAACCCCCAGGGGGCGAAAGGCTACACCTTC.

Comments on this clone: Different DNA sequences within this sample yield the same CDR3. The CDR3 bases are TGTGCCAGCAGTTACTCGATAGGCGGGGAGCAGTACTTC. Its protein product is CASSYSIGGEQYF. V usage is TRBV6-5 and J usage is TRBJ2-5; TRBD2 is a possible D gene (6 bases). The CDR3 contains 13 residues. Trimming shortened V by 0 bases and J by 11 bases, and 13 bases separated the two germline ends. From germline, CDR1 is MNHEY and CDR2 SVGAGI.

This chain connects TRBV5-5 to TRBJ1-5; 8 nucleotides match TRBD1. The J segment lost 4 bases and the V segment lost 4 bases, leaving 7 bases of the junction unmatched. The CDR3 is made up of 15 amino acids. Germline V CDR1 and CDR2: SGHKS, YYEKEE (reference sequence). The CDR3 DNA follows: TGTGCCAGCAGCATCGGACAGGGATGGAATCAGCCCCAGCATTTT. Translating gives CASSIGQGWNQPQHF.

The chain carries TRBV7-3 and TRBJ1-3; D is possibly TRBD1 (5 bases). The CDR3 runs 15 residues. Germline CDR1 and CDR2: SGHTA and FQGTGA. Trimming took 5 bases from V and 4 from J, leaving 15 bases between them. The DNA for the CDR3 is TGTGCCAGCAGCCGGGCGGGGGGGATCGGAAACACCATATATTTT. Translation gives CASSRAGGIGNTIYF.

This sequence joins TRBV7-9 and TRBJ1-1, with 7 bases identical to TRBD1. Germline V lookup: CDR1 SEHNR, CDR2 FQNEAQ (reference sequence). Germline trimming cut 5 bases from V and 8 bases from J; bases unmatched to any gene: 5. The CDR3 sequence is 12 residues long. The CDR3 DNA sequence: TGTGCCAGCAGCCGAGCAGGGGGAGAAGCTTTCTTT. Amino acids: CASSRAGGEAFF.

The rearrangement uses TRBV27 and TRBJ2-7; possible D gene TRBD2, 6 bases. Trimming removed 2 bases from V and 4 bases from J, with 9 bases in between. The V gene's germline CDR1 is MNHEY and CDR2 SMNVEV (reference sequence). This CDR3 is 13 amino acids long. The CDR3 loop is CASSLGGGYEQYF. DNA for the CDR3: TGTGCCAGCAGTTTAGGGGGAGGATACGAGCAGTACTTC.

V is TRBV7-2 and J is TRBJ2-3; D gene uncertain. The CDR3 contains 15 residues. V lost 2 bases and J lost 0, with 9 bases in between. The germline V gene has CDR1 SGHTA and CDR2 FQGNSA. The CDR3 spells CASSLFRGSTDTQYF. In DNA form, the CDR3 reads TGTGCCAGCAGCTTATTCCGCGGCAGCACAGATACGCAGTATTTT.

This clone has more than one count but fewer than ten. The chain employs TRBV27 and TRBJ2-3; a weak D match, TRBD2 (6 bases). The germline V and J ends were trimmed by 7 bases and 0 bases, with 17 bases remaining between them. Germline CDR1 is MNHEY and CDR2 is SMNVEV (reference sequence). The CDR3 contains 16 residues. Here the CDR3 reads CASIPAGSSSTDTQYF. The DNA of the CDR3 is TGTGCCAGCATCCCGGCGGGGTCCAGTAGCACAGATACGCAGTATTTT.

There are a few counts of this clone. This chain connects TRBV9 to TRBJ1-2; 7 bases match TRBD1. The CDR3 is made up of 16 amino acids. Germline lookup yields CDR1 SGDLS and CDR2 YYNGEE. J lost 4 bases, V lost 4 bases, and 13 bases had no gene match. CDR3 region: CASSPQATGSVYGYTF. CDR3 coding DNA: TGTGCCAGCAGCCCCCAAGCGACAGGGTCCGTCTATGGCTACACCTTC.

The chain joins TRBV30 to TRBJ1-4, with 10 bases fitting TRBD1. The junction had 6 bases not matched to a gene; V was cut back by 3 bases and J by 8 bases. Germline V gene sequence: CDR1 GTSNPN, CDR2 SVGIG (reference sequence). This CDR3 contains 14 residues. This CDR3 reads CAWSPGQGWEKLFF. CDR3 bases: TGTGCCTGGAGCCCGGGACAGGGGTGGGAAAAACTGTTTTTT.